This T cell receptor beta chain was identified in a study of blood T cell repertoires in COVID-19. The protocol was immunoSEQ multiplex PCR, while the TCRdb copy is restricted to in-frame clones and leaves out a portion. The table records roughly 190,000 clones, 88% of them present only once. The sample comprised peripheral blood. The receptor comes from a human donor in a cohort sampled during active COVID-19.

The CDR3 DNA reads TGTGCCAGCAGCTTGGTGCGGGAGGGACCGAACACCGGGGAGCTGTTTTTT. Its translation: CASSLVREGPNTGELFF. V and J are TRBV5-4 and TRBJ2-2, with TRBD2 matching 9 bases. The germline V gene encodes CDR1 SGHNT and CDR2 YYREEE (reference sequence). Germline trimming cut 0 bases from V and 0 bases from J; bases unmatched to any gene: 3. This CDR3 is 17 amino acids long.